This T cell receptor (beta chain) was observed in a study of shared clonotypes between healthy human individuals. General study findings and limits: Specimens sampled were limited to blood, with tissue repertoires likely differing.

Comments on this clone: Its antigen is still unknown.

TCRdb keeps only in-frame clones here, not all; method: immunoSEQ multiplex PCR. The sample yields over a million clones, 70% to 80% seen once. Only Caucasian adults living in Nashville, Tennessee made up the donor group. CDR3 length: 14 amino acids. Germline V gives CDR1 LNHDA, CDR2 SQIVND (reference sequence). Unmatched junction bases numbered 3, after V lost 3 bases and J lost 7 bases. The clonotype comes from a man aged 18 to 29 in good health. Some clones in this sample may be carry-over from other donors' samples. Sequencing was carried out using memory CD4+ T cells from PBMCs. The subset here: CD45RA-negative fraction. The chain uses TRBV19 and TRBJ2-1, with 10 bases lining up with TRBD2. The CDR3 coding sequence is TGTGCCAGTAGTATTCTAGCGGGAGAGAATGAGCAGTTCTTC. Translating it yields CASSILAGENEQFF.